The clone carrying this T cell receptor (beta chain) was recorded many times. Criteria for exclusion of patients were uncontrolled infection, other autoimmune disease, pregnancy or lactation. At first hyperthyroidism diagnosis, before any ophthalmopathy symptoms, the blood sample was collected. This sample is part of a study of T cells in Graves' hyperthyroidism and ophthalmopathy. From RNA transcripts, TCR beta CDR3 regions were amplified. The HTBI set primed first-round TCR CDR3 RT-PCR. TCRdb passed the multiplex PCR reads through MiXCR, listing each CDR3 protein once. The table has hundreds of thousands of distinct CDR3 sequences, under 30% seen once; the top ten hold approximately 30%. V was pared by 4 bases and J by 8 bases, with 14 bases between. Germline CDR1 and CDR2: SGHVS and FQNEAQ. This CDR3 spans 13 amino acids.

What was sequenced was blood. This chain links TRBV7-8 with TRBJ1-2; possibly TRBD1 for D (6 bases). The source is a man between 35 and 55 years old with Graves' hyperthyroidism that later progressed to Graves' ophthalmopathy. CDR3 nucleotide sequence: TGTGCCAGCAGCTCACGGGACACGCGGGGCTACACCTTC. Amino acids: CASSSRDTRGYTF.